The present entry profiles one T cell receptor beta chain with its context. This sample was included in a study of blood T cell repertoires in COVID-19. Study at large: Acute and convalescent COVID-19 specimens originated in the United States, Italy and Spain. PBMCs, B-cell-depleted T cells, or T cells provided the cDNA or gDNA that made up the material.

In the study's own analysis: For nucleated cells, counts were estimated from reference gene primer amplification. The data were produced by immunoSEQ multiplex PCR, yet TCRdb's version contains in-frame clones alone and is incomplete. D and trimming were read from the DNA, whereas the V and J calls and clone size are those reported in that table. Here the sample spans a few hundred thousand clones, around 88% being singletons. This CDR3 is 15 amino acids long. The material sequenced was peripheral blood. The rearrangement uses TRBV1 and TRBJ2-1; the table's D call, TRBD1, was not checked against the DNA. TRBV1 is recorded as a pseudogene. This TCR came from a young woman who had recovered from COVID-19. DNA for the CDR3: TGCACCAGCAAGGGACATAGGACAGGGGGCAATGAGCAGTTCTTC. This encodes CTSKGHRTGGNEQFF.